Detailed here is one T cell receptor beta chain. Its antigen is as yet unknown. Primed by a sample-barcoded 5' primer and a J-beta primer mix, a second PCR proceeded for 7 to 11 cycles. Each cDNA molecule was tagged by a template-switch adaptor with 12 random nucleotides. Sequencing yielded, for each sample, at least 2.5 million paired-end reads carrying CDR3. TCRdb analysed the 5' RACE reads with MiXCR anew, one entry per CDR3 protein. The table includes approximately 290,000 distinct CDR3 sequences, roughly 26% detected once. CDR3 length: 13 amino acids. Per the germline V gene, CDR1 is MDHEN and CDR2 is SYDVKM. The data belong to a study of blood T cells in healthy people across ages. Study-wide results and caveats: One million T cells yielded diversity estimates that were considered underestimates.

The V call is TRBV28, the J call TRBJ2-1; D is perhaps TRBD1 (6 bases). Judging by the DNA end, TRBJ2-7 fits better; the J call may be wrong. Material: blood. The receptor comes from a woman aged 70 to 79 in good health. The CDR3 nucleotides are TGTGCCAGCAGAACTACAGGGTTGCGCGAGCAGTACTTC. As protein: CASRTTGLREQYF.